A selection of T cell receptor beta chains follows, all from one sample in a study of cytomegalovirus exposure and HLA in healthy donors. This table comes from immunoSEQ multiplex PCR, and its TCRdb copy is limited to in-frame clones, with some not included. This table has about 150,000 clones, around 78% appearing once. The sequenced sample was PBMCs. The receptors were gathered from a woman between 40 and 50 years old in good health and CMV-seropositive. The CDR3 runs from the conserved cysteine through the conserved F or W. The order of the fields is D gene, J gene, V gene, clone size, CDR3 DNA, CDR3 protein. The D gene is left open where the match is weak. Size is omitted from some rows. Given values are once, few, many or a class for expanded clones.

TRBD1 | TRBJ1-1 | TRBV9 | few | TGTGCCAGCAGCGTAACCCCAGGGGACAGGGAAGCTTTCTTT | CASSVTPGDREAFF
. | TRBJ1-2 | TRBV11-3 | . | TGTGCCAGCAGCCAAGGACCGGGGTTTGGCTACACCTTC | CASSQGPGFGYTF
TRBD1 | TRBJ1-2 | TRBV27 | . | TGTGCCAGCAGTCCCCTCGGGTGGTGGGGACAGGGATCGTCGGGCTACACCTTC | CASSPLGWWGQGSSGYTF
TRBD1 | TRBJ1-2 | TRBV25-1 | . | TGTGCCAGCAGTGGATGGGACAGGTCGGACTATGGCTACACCTTC | CASSGWDRSDYGYTF
TRBD1 | TRBJ1-1 | TRBV6-5 | . | TGTGCCAGCAGTTACTTAGGACAGGGGTTAACTGAAGCTTTCTTT | CASSYLGQGLTEAFF
. | TRBJ2-3 | TRBV2 | . | TGTGCCAGCAGAGGGGGGGGCGGGCAGTATTTT | CASRGGGGQYF
TRBD1 | TRBJ2-3 | TRBV9 | few | TGTGCCAGCAGCGCGGGGGACAGGGGGGGAGATACGCAGTATTTT | CASSAGDRGGDTQYF
TRBD1 | TRBJ1-6 | TRBV5-1 | . | TGCGCCAGCAGCTCCACAGGGGTCGGTAATTCACCCCTCCACTTT | CASSSTGVGNSPLHF
TRBD1 | TRBJ2-1 | TRBV27 | few | TGTGCCAGCAGGACGACAGGGTTCGGTTACAATGAGCAGTTCTTC | CASRTTGFGYNEQFF
. | TRBJ1-1 | TRBV10-3 | once | TGTGCCATCAGCGAAGGGGCTGAAGCTTTCTTT | CAISEGAEAFF
TRBD1 | TRBJ1-2 | TRBV28 | . | TGTGCCAGCAGCCCGGGACAGAAAAGTTTCCTGTATGGCTACACCTTC | CASSPGQKSFLYGYTF
TRBD1 | TRBJ1-5 | TRBV2 | . | TGTGCCAGCAACCGGGACAGGGTTCTTCAGCCCCAGCATTTT | CASNRDRVLQPQHF
TRBD1 | TRBJ2-2 | TRBV2 | . | TGTGCCAGCAGTGAAGCGCAAGACAGGGGGCTCTTCTTTGAAAACACCGGGGAGCTGTTTTTT | CASSEAQDRGLFFENTGELFF
. | TRBJ2-3 | TRBV9 | . | TGTGCCAGCAGCGTGGCGGCGGCGCCCACGGGGACGCAGTATTTT | CASSVAAAPTGTQYF
. | TRBJ1-2 | TRBV5-4 | . | TGTGCCAGCAGCTTGACAGAGAACTATGGCTACACCTTC | CASSLTENYGYTF
. | TRBJ2-5 | TRBV19 | few | TGTGCCAGTAGTATATCACAGATAGAGACCCAGTACTTC | CASSISQIETQYF
. | TRBJ2-3 | TRBV11-3 | . | TGTGCCAGCAGCTTGAGAGGAGACGGCACAGATACGCAGTATTTT | CASSLRGDGTDTQYF
. | TRBJ1-1 | TRBV10-2 | . | TGCGCCAGTAGACGGGACATCAACACTGAAGCTTTCTTT | CASRRDINTEAFF
. | TRBJ1-2 | TRBV2 | . | TGTGCCAGCAACCTTAGGGGTATGTCCGGCTACACCTTC | CASNLRGMSGYTF
. | TRBJ1-2 | TRBV5-6 | . | TGTGCCAGCAGCCCCCAGGGGAAGTATGGCTACACCTTC | CASSPQGKYGYTF
TRBD1 | TRBJ1-2 | TRBV9 | . | TGTGCCAGCAGCGCATTACAGGGGAGGCAGGGTGATGGCTACACCTTC | CASSALQGRQGDGYTF
TRBD2 | TRBJ2-7 | TRBV10-2 | few | TGCGCCAGCACCCAGGGGACTAGCGGGGGGTTTTACGAGCAGTACTTC | CASTQGTSGGFYEQYF
TRBD1 | TRBJ1-1 | TRBV18 | . | TGTGCCAGCTCACCAGAGCAGGGGGCGGTCACTGAAGCTTTCTTT | CASSPEQGAVTEAFF
. | TRBJ1-2 | TRBV7-9 | . | TGTGCCAGCAGCTCCAGCCAGGAGGATGGCTACACCTTC | CASSSSQEDGYTF
TRBD1 | TRBJ1-2 | TRBV10-3 | . | TGTGCCATCACTTCACGGGGGGGACAGGGGGTACTCTATGGCTACACCTTC | CAITSRGGQGVLYGYTF
. | TRBJ1-6 | TRBV13 | . | TGTGCCAGCAGCAATACTTACCCAAATACAGGGCACGAATCACCCCTCCACTTT | CASSNTYPNTGHESPLHF
. | TRBJ2-1 | TRBV4-2 | . | TGTGCCAGCAGCCAAGGAGAGCGTTATGAGCAGTTCTTC | CASSQGERYEQFF
. | TRBJ1-6 | TRBV11-2 | . | TGTGCCAGCAGCTTAAGCAGCAGGCCCGCGGGTTCACCCCTCCACTTT | CASSLSSRPAGSPLHF
TRBD1 | TRBJ1-6 | TRBV4-2 | once | TGTGCCAGCAGCCCCGTATGGGGGACAGGGAATTCACCCCTCCACTTT | CASSPVWGTGNSPLHF
TRBD1 | TRBJ1-6 | TRBV6-6 | . | TGTGCCAGCAGTTTAGGACAGGGTTATCGTTCACCCCTCCACTTT | CASSLGQGYRSPLHF
. | TRBJ1-2 | TRBV18 | few | TGTGCCAGCTCACCCTCCGGTCAGGGGCAGGGCTACACCTTC | CASSPSGQGQGYTF
. | TRBJ1-6 | TRBV11-3 | . | TGTGCCAGCAGCTCGGGAACCGCCAATTCACCCCTCCACTTT | CASSSGTANSPLHF
TRBD1 | TRBJ2-1 | TRBV29-1 | . | TGCAGCGTTGAATGGGTGGGGACAGGCGAGTTTGAGCAGTTCTTC | CSVEWVGTGEFEQFF
TRBD2 | TRBJ2-3 | TRBV4-1 | . | TGCGCCAGCAGCCAAGATCCTAGCGGGGGGGCGGCAGATACGCAGTATTTT | CASSQDPSGGAADTQYF
TRBD1 | TRBJ2-2 | TRBV2 | . | TGTGCCAGCCAGGCGACAGGGGCGAACACCGGGGAGCTGTTTTTT | CASQATGANTGELFF
TRBD1 | TRBJ2-7 | TRBV6-6 | . | TGTGCCAGCAGTCAGACAGGGGGCTTGAACGAGCAGTACTTC | CASSQTGGLNEQYF
TRBD1 | TRBJ2-1 | TRBV28 | few | TGTGCCAGCCGGGACAGACCTTTTAATGAGCAGTTCTTC | CASRDRPFNEQFF
. | TRBJ2-7 | TRBV5-1 | . | TGCGCCAGCAAATCGGACAGCGGCCTCCTAGAGCAGTACTTC | CASKSDSGLLEQYF
TRBD1 | TRBJ2-6 | TRBV2 | . | TGTGCCAGCGGTCAGGGGGCGCTTGGGGCCAACGTCCTGACTTTC | CASGQGALGANVLTF
TRBD1 | TRBJ1-5 | TRBV7-8 | . | TGTGCCAGCAGCCTGACAGGGGCCAATCAGCCCCAGCATTTT | CASSLTGANQPQHF
. | TRBJ1-1 | TRBV18 | . | TGTGCCAGCTCAGTACAGGGAGTGAGCACTGAAGCTTTCTTT | CASSVQGVSTEAFF
TRBD2 | TRBJ2-1 | TRBV5-4 | . | TGTGCCAGCAGTTCTACTATCCTAGCGGGGGTTTCTAATGAGCAGTTCTTC | CASSSTILAGVSNEQFF
TRBD1 | TRBJ2-3 | TRBV29-1 | . | TGCAGCGTGGCAGGGGGCTGGGATACGCAGTATTTT | CSVAGGWDTQYF
. | TRBJ2-5 | TRBV21-1 | . | TGTGCCGACCGGACAGGGGCGAATAAGACCCAGTACTTC | CADRTGANKTQYF
. | TRBJ1-5 | TRBV19 | . | TGTGCCAGTAGCCGCGAACCTGCCCCGAGTAATCAGCCCCAGCATTTT | CASSREPAPSNQPQHF
. | TRBJ1-6 | TRBV28 | . | TGTGCCACTTTGCCGGTCACCTATAATTCACCCCTCCACTTT | CATLPVTYNSPLHF
. | TRBJ2-5 | TRBV5-1 | . | TGCGCCAGCAGCCTGGAGGGGGAGACCCAGTACTTC | CASSLEGETQYF
. | TRBJ1-3 | TRBV9 | . | TGTGCCAGCAGCGTAGGGGGCGCCGCCGGAAACACCATATATTTT | CASSVGGAAGNTIYF
. | TRBJ2-2 | TRBV10-3 | few | TGTGCCATCAGTGACCCCAGATATAACACCGGGGAGCTGTTTTTT | CAISDPRYNTGELFF
. | TRBJ2-7 | TRBV5-4 | . | TGTGCCAGCAGCTTTACAGGCAGGAGCTCCTACGAGCAGTACTTC | CASSFTGRSSYEQYF